This TCR beta chain was found in a study of cytomegalovirus exposure and HLA in healthy donors. General study findings and limits: Rates of TCR association differed by HLA locus in a later analysis, with DRB1 highest and HLA-C lowest.

The CDR3 length is 15 residues. With V trimmed by 8 bases and J by 4 bases, 10 bases remained unmatched. Germline V CDR1 and CDR2: MNHNY, SVGAGI (reference sequence). About this clone: No antigen is known for it.

This PCR relied on a set of 60 Vbeta primers and 13 Jbeta primers. Here immunoSEQ multiplex PCR was the method, and the copy in TCRdb shows in-frame clones only, minus some. The sample has 100,000 to 150,000 clones, over 75% seen once. The chain links TRBV6-6 to TRBJ1-1, with 10 bases lining up with TRBD1. This TCR was recovered from a woman younger than 35 in good health and CMV-seronegative. Sequencing used PBMCs. The CDR3 region has the DNA TGTGCCAGCGCCGAACGACAGGGGGCGCGCACTGAAGCTTTCTTT. Translating it yields CASAERQGARTEAFF.